A single sample gave rise to the 11 T cell receptor beta chains below, sequenced in a study of blood T cell repertoires in COVID-19. Assay used: immunoSEQ multiplex PCR; TCRdb lists only in-frame clones, some missing. The sample has 80,000 to 130,000 clones, approximately 91% seen once. What was sequenced was peripheral blood. Receptors originate from an older woman with acute or convalescent COVID-19.

The V call is TRBV7-9, the J call TRBJ1-2; 10 bases map to TRBD1. Germline values: CDR1 SEHNR, CDR2 FQNEAQ (reference sequence). The CDR3 runs 13 residues. V lost 5 bases, J lost 5 bases, and 2 bases stayed unmatched. The CDR3 here is CASSGTGAYGYTF. DNA for the CDR3: TGTGCCAGCAGCGGGACAGGGGCATATGGCTACACCTTC.

This chain links TRBV2 with TRBJ2-6, with TRBD1 as a possible D gene (6 bases). CDR1 and CDR2 (germline): SNHLY, FYNNEI. The CDR3 is made up of 15 amino acids. Between the trimmed V and J ends, which lost 2 bases and 4 bases, there was a span of 9 bases. CDR3 amino acids: CASSELGAGANVLTF. DNA for the CDR3: TGTGCCAGCAGTGAATTGGGGGCCGGGGCCAACGTCCTGACTTTC.

The chain couples TRBV5-1 to TRBJ1-1; no firm D call. The germline CDR1 and CDR2 sequences are SGHRS and YFSETQ. V was pared by 0 bases and J by 1 base, with 13 bases between. This CDR3 region has 16 residues. In nucleotides, the CDR3 is TGCGCCAGCAGCTTGGATGGAGGCCGGACGAACACTGAAGCTTTCTTT. Translating gives CASSLDGGRTNTEAFF. Based on the CDR3 plus reference TRBV5-1 and TRBJ1-1, the full variable domain is KAGVTQTPRYLIKTRGQQVTLSCSPISGHRSVSWYQQTPGQGLQFLFEYFSETQRNKGNFPGRFSGRQFSNSRSEMNVSTLELGDSALYLCASSLDGGRTNTEAFFGQGTRLTVV.

The V gene is TRBV28, the J gene TRBJ1-2; D is unclear. The CDR3 extends over 16 amino acids. CDR1 MDHEN and CDR2 SYDVKM come from the germline V gene. Trimming removed 4 bases from V and 6 bases from J, with 21 bases in between. CDR3 nucleotide sequence: TGTGCCAGCAGTTCAACCGGTAGGGAGTTTTGGGATGGCTACACCTTC. This encodes CASSSTGREFWDGYTF.

The chain is built from TRBV5-1 and TRBJ1-2, with D maybe TRBD1 (5 bases). The CDR3 has 13 residues. Trimming removed 5 bases at V and 3 bases at J, with 11 bases between. Germline CDR1 reads SGHRS; CDR2 reads YFSETQ. CDR3 protein: CASRKGIDYGYTF. The CDR3 region has the DNA TGCGCCAGCAGAAAGGGGATTGACTATGGCTACACCTTC.

The J gene is TRBJ2-1, the V gene TRBV10-1, with 8 positions matching TRBD1. The trim removed 4 bases at V and 9 bases at J, leaving 5 bases unmatched. The CDR3 loop spans 13 amino acids. Germline lookup yields CDR1 WNHNN and CDR2 SYGVQD (reference sequence). The CDR3 region has the DNA TGCGCCAGCAGTGGGGACAGGTTTACTGAGCAGTTCTTC. It encodes CASSGDRFTEQFF.

The chain is built from TRBV6-5 and TRBJ1-5; D is possibly TRBD1 (6 bases). Trimming shortened V by 6 bases and J by 3 bases, and 12 bases separated the two germline ends. Germline-derived CDR1 and CDR2 are MNHEY and SVGAGI. CDR3 length equals 14 residues. The DNA of the CDR3 is TGTGCCAGCAGGGAGACAGGAGACAATCAGCCCCAGCATTTT. Protein sequence: CASRETGDNQPQHF.

V usage is TRBV19 and J usage is TRBJ2-3; the D gene is possibly TRBD2 (5 bases). CDR3 length: 15 residues. V was trimmed by 1 base and J by 1 base, leaving 9 bases between them. Germline CDR1 LNHDA, CDR2 SQIVND (reference sequence). CDR3 loop: CASSIGGKGTDTQYF. As DNA, the CDR3 is TGTGCCAGTAGTATAGGAGGGAAAGGCACAGATACGCAGTATTTT.

The chain recombines TRBV9 with TRBJ2-2; 8 nucleotides align to TRBD1. With 4 bases clipped from V and 8 bases from J, the junction kept 4 bases outside the gene matches. Germline CDR1 and CDR2: SGDLS and YYNGEE. The CDR3 length is 13 residues. CDR3 nucleotide sequence: TGTGCCAGCAGCAAGACAGGGGCGGGGGAGCTGTTTTTT. Translated, it gives CASSKTGAGELFF.

The rearrangement joins TRBV5-5 to TRBJ2-1; 11 bases match TRBD2. CDR3 size: 15 residues. With 4 bases clipped from V and 9 bases from J, the junction kept 9 bases outside the gene matches. Germline V lookup: CDR1 SGHKS, CDR2 YYEKEE (reference sequence). The CDR3 coding sequence is TGTGCCAGCAGCGATCCGGGACTAGCGGCTCCTGAGCAGTTCTTC. Translating it yields CASSDPGLAAPEQFF. Full variable domain (rest looked up from reference TRBV5-5 and TRBJ2-1): DAGVTQSPTHLIKTRGQQVTLRCSPISGHKSVSWYQQVLGQGPQFIFQYYEKEERGRGNFPDRFSARQFPNYSSELNVNALLLGDSALYLCASSDPGLAAPEQFFGPGTRLTVL.

This clone showed up just a few times. The CDR3 region has the DNA TGTGCCACCAGTGAAAGACAGGGGAACACCGGGGAGCTGTTTTTT. Its translation: CATSERQGNTGELFF. The chain combines TRBV24-1 with TRBJ2-2; 7 bases line up with TRBD1. Germline assignment: CDR1 KGHDR and CDR2 SFDVKD. Losses at the gene ends were 4 bases for V and 1 base for J; bases not matched to a gene: 2. The CDR3 sequence is 15 residues long.